What follows are 13 T cell receptor beta chains derived from one specimen sequenced in a study of technical replicates of blood from several donors. Measured with immunoSEQ multiplex PCR; TCRdb has only the in-frame clones, and not every one. The sample carries about 12,000 clones, 92% recorded once. Sequencing used PBMCs. These receptor sequences come from a human donor in good health.

This chain uses TRBV7-2 with TRBJ1-5; 7 bases align to TRBD1. V trimming: 1 base; J trimming: 6 bases; junction bases outside the gene matches: 3. The germline CDR1 and CDR2 sequences are SGHTA and FQGNSA. The CDR3 contains 14 residues. CDR3 nucleotide sequence: TGTGCCAGCAGCTTAGGGTACAGGGGTCAGCCCCAGCATTTT. Translation: CASSLGYRGQPQHF.

The chain joins TRBV28 to TRBJ1-4; the D gene is possibly TRBD1 (5 bases). The ends were cut back, 5 bases at V and 4 bases at J, with 11 bases in the middle. Germline assignment: CDR1 MDHEN and CDR2 SYDVKM. The CDR3 has 14 amino acids. CDR3 nucleotide sequence: TGTGCCAGCAGTCTGTTGCAGGGTAATGAAAAACTGTTTTTT. Protein sequence: CASSLLQGNEKLFF.

This clone showed up just a few times. This chain connects TRBV6-1 to TRBJ1-2; TRBD1 matches 8 bases. Per the germline V gene, CDR1 is MNHNS and CDR2 is SASEGT. The CDR3 has 15 residues. Trimming removed 8 bases from V and 5 bases from J; junction bases left unmatched: 13. The DNA of the CDR3 is TGTGCCAGCCTCCAACCCGGACAGGGAGGATATGGCTACACCTTC. Protein sequence: CASLQPGQGGYGYTF.

The chain joins TRBV5-5 to TRBJ2-7; D gene ambiguous. The CDR3 has 15 residues. Deletions cut 2 bases from V and 1 base from J, with 13 bases between. Germline CDR1 is SGHKS and CDR2 is YYEKEE (reference sequence). CDR3: CASSFSSALSYEQYF. The CDR3 DNA sequence: TGTGCCAGCAGCTTTTCGTCCGCCCTATCCTACGAGCAGTACTTC.

This clone was seen more than once but under ten times. The chain recombines TRBV29-1 with TRBJ2-5, with D perhaps TRBD1 (5 bases). The V gene lost 5 bases and the J gene lost 3 bases, with 16 bases spanning the gap. Germline V gene data show CDR1 as SQVTM and CDR2 as ANQGSEA. The CDR3 has 14 residues. The CDR3: CSVFPGRAEETQYF. The CDR3 DNA reads as TGCAGCGTTTTCCCCGGCAGGGCGGAAGAGACCCAGTACTTC.

This chain connects TRBV28 to TRBJ1-2; no reliable D call. CDR1 is MDHEN, CDR2 SYDVKM, per germline. Trimming cost V 6 bases and J 3 bases, with 11 bases left between them. This CDR3 has 13 amino acids. DNA for the CDR3: TGTGCCAGCAGGGGTTGGAGCGACTATGGCTACACCTTC. Translated, it gives CASRGWSDYGYTF.

The chain has TRBV5-1 and TRBJ2-7, with a tentative D call TRBD1 (6 bases). There are 15 residues in the CDR3. The germline V gene encodes CDR1 SGHRS and CDR2 YFSETQ. V gave up 0 bases and J gave up 1 base, with 11 bases separating them. CDR3 in DNA: TGCGCCAGCAGCTTGGGGGGGACAAATTCCTACGAGCAGTACTTC. It codes for CASSLGGTNSYEQYF.

The CDR3, as DNA: TGTGCCAGCAGCTTAATGGGGGCGGGGGGAACGGTCACAGATACGCAGTATTTT. This sequence encodes CASSLMGAGGTVTDTQYF. The chain is built from TRBV11-2 and TRBJ2-3, with TRBD2 matching over 8 bases. The CDR3 loop spans 18 amino acids. Trimming took 2 bases from V and 2 from J; bases not matched to a gene: 12. Germline values: CDR1 SGHAT, CDR2 FQNNGV.

J is TRBJ2-7 and V is TRBV7-9; the D gene is possibly TRBD1 (5 bases). CDR1 SEHNR and CDR2 FQNEAQ come from the germline V gene (reference sequence). Trimming took off 1 base at V and 4 bases at J, with 14 bases between the two ends. CDR3 length equals 15 residues. CDR3 loop: CASSLGPRAEYEQYF. DNA of the CDR3: TGTGCCAGCAGCTTAGGTCCCAGGGCGGAATACGAGCAGTACTTC. Using reference TRBV7-9 and TRBJ2-7 for the parts outside the CDR3, the full variable domain is DTGVSQNPRHKITKRGQNVTFRCDPISEHNRLYWYRQTLGQGPEFLTYFQNEAQLEKSRLLSDRFSAERPKGSFSTLEIQRTEQGDSAMYLCASSLGPRAEYEQYFGPGTRLTVT.

The V and J genes are TRBV19 and TRBJ1-5; 10 bases agree with TRBD1. The ends lost 6 bases at V and 0 bases at J; junction bases unmatched: 8. The CDR3 extends over 17 amino acids. CDR1 is LNHDA, CDR2 SQIVND, per germline (reference sequence). The CDR3 DNA reads TGTGCCAGTAGGGGGGACAGGGGAACGGGTAGCAATCAGCCCCAGCATTTT. It codes for CASRGDRGTGSNQPQHF.

The chain links TRBV5-1 to TRBJ2-2; TRBD1 agrees at 7 bases. The CDR3 has 14 amino acids. The J segment lost 4 bases and the V segment lost 3 bases, leaving 3 bases of the junction unmatched. Germline-derived CDR1 and CDR2 are SGHRS and YFSETQ. CDR3 sequence (DNA): TGCGCCAGCAGCTCGGGACAGCTCACCGGGGAGCTGTTTTTT. This codes for CASSSGQLTGELFF.

V usage is TRBV19 and J usage is TRBJ2-5; 8 positions agree with TRBD1. The ends lost 4 bases at V and 5 bases at J; junction bases unmatched: 15. Germline V CDR1 and CDR2: LNHDA, SQIVND (reference sequence). This CDR3 comprises 17 residues. The DNA for the CDR3 is TGTGCCAGTAGTAGGAGCAGGGGGCGAGATCTCCCGGAGACCCAGTACTTC. This sequence encodes CASSRSRGRDLPETQYF.

This chain links TRBV6-5 with TRBJ1-1, with 9 nucleotides matching TRBD1. V gave up 6 bases and J gave up 3 bases; unmatched junction bases: 8. Germline V gives CDR1 MNHEY, CDR2 SVGAGI. The CDR3 is 15 residues long. For the CDR3, the DNA is TGTGCCAGCAGCCCTGGGGACAGGGATTACACTGAAGCTTTCTTT. This codes for CASSPGDRDYTEAFF.